This TCR beta chain was profiled in a study of blood T cells in healthy people across ages. For the second PCR, which ran for about 6 to 11 cycles, a sample-barcoded 5' primer and a J-beta primer mix were used. Every cDNA molecule bore a tag from a template-switch adaptor containing 12 random nucleotides. TCRdb reanalysed the 5' RACE reads using MiXCR and keeps one entry per CDR3 protein. The sample includes hundreds of thousands of distinct CDR3 sequences, 55% to 65% of them seen just once. V lost 5 bases to trimming and J lost 16 bases, with 18 bases between them. The CDR3 is 13 amino acids. Every sample yielded at least 6 million isolated PBMCs. This clonotype was recorded a few times.

The clonotype comes from a man younger than 45 in good health. This chain uses TRBV12-3 or TRBV12-4 with TRBJ1-6; D perhaps matches TRBD1 (6 bases). Sequencing used blood. The CDR3 region has the DNA TGTGCCAGCAGTACACAGACAGGTACAGGGCTCCACTTT. Translation: CASSTQTGTGLHF.